This T cell receptor (beta chain) was sequenced in a study of shared clonotypes between healthy human individuals. Broader study findings: Genetic and exposure-history diversity was limited by the small donor number.

Points on this clone: Its antigen is unknown.

Deep level was the assay's run setting. Original handling: As immunoSEQ supplied junction-only sequences (without quality scores), filtering differed. Profiled with immunoSEQ multiplex PCR; TCRdb holds only in-frame clones, not every one. The V and J calls and clone size come from that table; D and trimming were worked out from the DNA. The sample has roughly 2.5 million clones, 85% to 95% seen once. From germline, CDR1 is SNHLY and CDR2 FYNNEI. This CDR3 contains 16 residues. Trimming removed 5 bases from V and 5 bases from J; junction bases left unmatched: 3. The sequenced material came from naive CD4+ T cells sorted from blood. Described subset: CD45RA+ positively selected. This TCR came from a man between 18 and 35 years old in good health. The gene calls are TRBV2 and TRBJ2-2; 15 bases fit TRBD2. As DNA, the CDR3 is TGTGCCAGCAGTCTTGGACTAGCGGGAGGGACCGGGGAGCTGTTTTTT. It translates to CASSLGLAGGTGELFF.